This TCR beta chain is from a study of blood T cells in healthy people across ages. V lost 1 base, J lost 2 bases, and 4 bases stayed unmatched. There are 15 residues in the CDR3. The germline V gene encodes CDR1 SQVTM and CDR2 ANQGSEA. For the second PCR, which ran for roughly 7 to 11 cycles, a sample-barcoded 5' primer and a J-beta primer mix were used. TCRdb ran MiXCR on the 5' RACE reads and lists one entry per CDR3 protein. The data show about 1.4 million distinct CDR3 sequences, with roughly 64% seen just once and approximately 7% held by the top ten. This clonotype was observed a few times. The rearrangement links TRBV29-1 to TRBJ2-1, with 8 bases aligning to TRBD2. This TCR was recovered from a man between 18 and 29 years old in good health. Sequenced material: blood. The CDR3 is CSVEGVSGAYNEQFF. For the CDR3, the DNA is TGCAGCGTTGAAGGGGTTAGCGGGGCCTACAATGAGCAGTTCTTC.